The rows below give T cell receptor beta chains drawn from one sample of a study of CD8+ T cells in alopecia areata. Some clones are missing from TCRdb's copy, which holds only in-frame ones; the method was immunoSEQ multiplex PCR. The sample includes around 97,000 clones, roughly 53% of them seen just once. The sequenced sample consisted of CD4+ T cells sorted from blood. These TCRs come from a human donor in good health. Each CDR3 is given with its conserved first and last residue. The order of the fields is clone size, V gene, J gene, D gene, CDR3 DNA, CDR3 protein. A D gene is named only where the DNA matches it firmly. Not every row has a clone size; where given, it reads once, few, many or a size class.

clone_size: .
v_call: TRBV27
j_call: TRBJ2-5
d_call: .
cdr3_nt: TGTGCCAGCGGGGGGCGGGAGACCCAGTACTTC
cdr3_aa: CASGGRETQYF

clone_size: .
v_call: TRBV5-1
j_call: TRBJ1-2
d_call: .
cdr3_nt: TGCGCCAGCAGCTTGGAGGCTGGGTATGGCTACACCTTC
cdr3_aa: CASSLEAGYGYTF

clone_size: .
v_call: TRBV7-2
j_call: TRBJ1-2
d_call: .
cdr3_nt: TGTGCCAGCAGCTTAGCGTTCCGGGGCTATGGCTACACCTTC
cdr3_aa: CASSLAFRGYGYTF

clone_size: .
v_call: TRBV7-8
j_call: TRBJ2-7
d_call: .
cdr3_nt: TGTGCCAGCAGCTTAGCATCCGGGGGCTCCTACGAGCAGTACTTC
cdr3_aa: CASSLASGGSYEQYF

clone_size: .
v_call: TRBV2
j_call: TRBJ1-1
d_call: TRBD1
cdr3_nt: TGTGCCAGCAGTGGGGGGACAGGGCTTGAAGCTTTCTTT
cdr3_aa: CASSGGTGLEAFF

clone_size: .
v_call: TRBV27
j_call: TRBJ1-5
d_call: .
cdr3_nt: TGTGCCAGCAGTCAGGGGTATAGCAATCAGCCCCAGCATTTT
cdr3_aa: CASSQGYSNQPQHF

clone_size: few
v_call: TRBV18
j_call: TRBJ2-1
d_call: .
cdr3_nt: TGTGCCAGCTCACCACGACAAACCTTCTACAATGAGCAGTTCTTC
cdr3_aa: CASSPRQTFYNEQFF

clone_size: few
v_call: TRBV29-1
j_call: TRBJ2-2
d_call: .
cdr3_nt: TGCAGCGTGACAGGAATATCGAACACCGGGGAGCTGTTTTTT
cdr3_aa: CSVTGISNTGELFF

clone_size: .
v_call: TRBV28
j_call: TRBJ1-1
d_call: TRBD1
cdr3_nt: TGTGCCAGCAGACCGGGGGACAGGGGGCGCGGCACTGAAGCTTTCTTT
cdr3_aa: CASRPGDRGRGTEAFF

clone_size: .
v_call: TRBV6-5
j_call: TRBJ1-2
d_call: .
cdr3_nt: TGTGCCAGCAGTCCCTCCTCGGGGCCGGGCTACACCTTC
cdr3_aa: CASSPSSGPGYTF

clone_size: .
v_call: TRBV9
j_call: TRBJ2-7
d_call: .
cdr3_nt: TGTGCCAGCAGCGTAGGAGGAGACTCCTACGAGCAGTACTTC
cdr3_aa: CASSVGGDSYEQYF

clone_size: few
v_call: TRBV5-1
j_call: TRBJ2-3
d_call: TRBD2
cdr3_nt: TGCGCCAGCAGCTTTGGACTAGCGGGGGCATGGACAGATACGCAGTATTTT
cdr3_aa: CASSFGLAGAWTDTQYF